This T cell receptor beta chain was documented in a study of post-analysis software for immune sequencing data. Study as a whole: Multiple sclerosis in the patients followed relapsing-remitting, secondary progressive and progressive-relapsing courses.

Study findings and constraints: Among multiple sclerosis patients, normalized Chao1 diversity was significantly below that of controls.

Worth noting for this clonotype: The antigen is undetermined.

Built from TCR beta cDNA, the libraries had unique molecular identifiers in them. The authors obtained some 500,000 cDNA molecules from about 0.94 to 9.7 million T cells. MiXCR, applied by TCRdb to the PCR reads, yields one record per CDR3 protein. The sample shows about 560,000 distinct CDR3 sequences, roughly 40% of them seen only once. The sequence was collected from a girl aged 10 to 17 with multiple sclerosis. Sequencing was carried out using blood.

The CDR3 sequence: CASSLAREGSDEQFF. CDR3 DNA sequence: TGCGCCAGCAGCTTGGCGAGAGAGGGATCCGATGAGCAGTTCTTC. This rearrangement joins TRBV5-1 to TRBJ2-1; D perhaps matches TRBD2 (5 bases). The CDR3 is made up of 15 amino acids. Germline V lookup: CDR1 SGHRS, CDR2 YFSETQ. The ends were cut back, 0 bases at V and 8 bases at J, with 15 bases in the middle. Based on the CDR3 plus reference TRBV5-1 and TRBJ2-1, the full variable domain is KAGVTQTPRYLIKTRGQQVTLSCSPISGHRSVSWYQQTPGQGLQFLFEYFSETQRNKGNFPGRFSGRQFSNSRSEMNVSTLELGDSALYLCASSLAREGSDEQFFGPGTRLTVL.